Shown below are 27 T cell receptor beta chains from a single sample sequenced in a study of shared clonotypes between healthy human individuals. Using immunoSEQ multiplex PCR, the repertoire was profiled, and TCRdb retains in-frame clones only, with some absent. The sample yields some 2,000,000 clones, about 95% seen once. The naive CD8 population came from CD45RO-negative cells selected for CCR7, without terminally differentiated effector memory CD45RA+ cells. Sequencing was carried out using naive CD8+ T cells sorted from blood. Receptors were obtained from a man aged 18 to 30 in good health.

The gene calls are TRBV7-6 and TRBJ2-7; D tentatively reads TRBD1 or TRBD2 (5 bases each). The germline gives CDR1 SGHVS, CDR2 FNYEAQ. CDR3 size: 16 residues. The ends were cut back, 1 base at V and 1 base at J, with 14 bases in the middle. CDR3 in amino acids: CASSLDVRENSYEQYF. The CDR3 DNA is TGTGCCAGCAGCTTAGATGTCAGGGAGAATTCCTACGAGCAGTACTTC.

The chain joins TRBV4-2 to TRBJ2-7; D is possibly TRBD1 or TRBD2 (5 bases each). The CDR3 spans 15 residues. Germline lookup yields CDR1 LGHNA and CDR2 YNFKEQ. Trimming stripped 1 base from V and 1 base from J, with 11 bases between. CDR3 DNA: TGTGCCAGCAGCCAAGTCGGCGAGGGGTCCTACGAGCAGTACTTC. Amino acid sequence: CASSQVGEGSYEQYF.

Concerning this clone: Other nucleotide sequences from this sample produce the same CDR3. The chain is built from TRBV9 and TRBJ2-3; possibly TRBD2 for D (6 bases). The CDR3 covers 14 residues. Trimming removed 4 bases from V and 1 base from J, with 10 bases in between. Germline V gene lookup returns CDR1 SGDLS and CDR2 YYNGEE. The CDR3 DNA follows: TGTGCCAGCAGCCTGGGGGGAGGCACAGATACGCAGTATTTT. Its protein is CASSLGGGTDTQYF.

CDR3 coding DNA: TGTGCCAGCAGCTCGGGACTAGCGGGGAGCTCCTACAATGAGCAGTTCTTC. This encodes CASSSGLAGSSYNEQFF. V and J are TRBV5-6 and TRBJ2-1; 13 nucleotides agree with TRBD2. Trimming took 3 bases from V and 0 from J; bases not matched to a gene: 3. The CDR3 totals 17 residues. Germline V gives CDR1 SGHDT, CDR2 YYEEEE.

The rearrangement uses TRBV7-3 and TRBJ2-6; D is ambiguous. CDR1 is SGHTA, CDR2 FQGTGA, per germline. This CDR3 contains 16 residues. The germline V and J ends were trimmed by 2 bases and 3 bases, with 11 bases remaining between them. CDR3 loop: CASSLQVVSGANVLTF. For the CDR3, the DNA is TGTGCCAGCAGCTTACAAGTGGTCAGTGGGGCCAACGTCCTGACTTTC. Complete variable domain (other parts from reference TRBV7-3 and TRBJ2-6): GAGVSQTPSNKVTEKGKYVELRCDPISGHTALYWYRQSLGQGPEFLIYFQGTGAADDSGLPNDRFFAVRPEGSVSTLKIQRTERGDSAVYLCASSLQVVSGANVLTFGAGSRLTVL.

V is TRBV5-6 and J is TRBJ2-7; D is undetermined. Germline V gene lookup returns CDR1 SGHDT and CDR2 YYEEEE. CDR3 length: 12 amino acids. Trimming took 5 bases from V and 5 from J, leaving 11 bases between them. In DNA form, the CDR3 reads TGTGCCAGCAGGGCCGCGAGCGACGAGCAGTACTTC. Translation: CASRAASDEQYF.

V usage is TRBV13 and J usage is TRBJ2-1; 10 bases are shared with TRBD2. Trimming removed 5 bases from V and 1 base from J; junction bases left unmatched: 2. This CDR3 spans 15 amino acids. Per the germline V gene, CDR1 is PRHDT and CDR2 is FYEKMQ (reference sequence). The CDR3 spells CASSLAGVSYNEQFF. For the CDR3, the DNA is TGTGCCAGCAGCCTAGCGGGAGTTTCCTACAATGAGCAGTTCTTC.

The sample holds one count of this clone. The sample has other DNA sequences that encode this CDR3 too. This chain uses TRBV9 with TRBJ2-7; no reliable D call. The ends were cut back, 0 bases at V and 1 base at J, with 5 bases in the middle. The CDR3 spans 13 residues. Germline loops: CDR1 SGDLS, CDR2 YYNGEE. The CDR3 nucleotides read TGTGCCAGCAGCGTAGGTCCTTCCTACGAGCAGTACTTC. Its protein product is CASSVGPSYEQYF.

CDR3 sequence (DNA): TGTGCCAGCACCCAGGGGATCTCGCCCTACGAGCAGTACTTC. Its protein product is CASTQGISPYEQYF. The chain joins TRBV5-6 to TRBJ2-7, with D tentatively TRBD1 (6 bases). Germline V CDR1 and CDR2: SGHDT, YYEEEE. The CDR3 has 14 residues. Trimming shortened V by 6 bases and J by 2 bases, and 15 bases separated the two germline ends.

This sequence joins TRBV6-1 and TRBJ1-3; maybe TRBD1 (6 bases). Germline V gene data show CDR1 as MNHNS and CDR2 as SASEGT. V lost 6 bases and J lost 4, with 16 bases in between. CDR3 size: 15 residues. The CDR3 spells CASRMVRGDGNTIYF. The CDR3 bases are TGTGCCAGCAGGATGGTGAGGGGGGACGGAAACACCATATATTTT.

The chain uses TRBV5-4 and TRBJ2-7; TRBD2 matches at 9 bases. The CDR3 totals 13 residues. V dropped 4 bases and J dropped 6; count of bases not matched to a gene: 5. Germline V lookup: CDR1 SGHNT, CDR2 YYREEE (reference sequence). CDR3 loop: CASSGGLASEQYF. In DNA form, the CDR3 reads TGTGCCAGCAGCGGGGGACTAGCCTCCGAGCAGTACTTC.

The chain is built from TRBV9 and TRBJ2-1; TRBD1 agrees at 8 bases. CDR1 and CDR2 (germline): SGDLS, YYNGEE. CDR3 length: 13 residues. Trimming at V came to 4 bases and at J to 7 bases, leaving 4 bases not matched to a gene. The CDR3 bases are TGTGCCAGCAGCTTGACAGGGGTGAATGAGCAGTTCTTC. Translated, it gives CASSLTGVNEQFF.

The V gene is TRBV5-6, the J gene TRBJ1-6; D is ambiguous. Germline V gene sequence: CDR1 SGHDT, CDR2 YYEEEE. V dropped 0 bases and J dropped 7 bases, with 8 bases sitting between them. This CDR3 comprises 14 residues. The DNA for the CDR3 is TGTGCCAGCAGCTTGGAGCGGGAGAATTCACCCCTCCACTTT. Its translation is CASSLERENSPLHF. The complete variable domain, with remaining parts taken from reference TRBV5-6 and TRBJ1-6, reads DAGVTQSPTHLIKTRGQQVTLRCSPKSGHDTVSWYQQALGQGPQFIFQYYEEEERQRGNFPDRFSGHQFPNYSSELNVNALLLGDSALYLCASSLERENSPLHFGNGTRLTVT.

The J gene is TRBJ2-2, the V gene TRBV5-1, with D uncertain. V lost 5 bases and J 1 base, leaving 12 bases between the germline ends. From germline, CDR1 is SGHRS and CDR2 YFSETQ. The CDR3 is 15 amino acids. The CDR3 DNA reads as TGCGCCAGCAGAGACGGACGGCTGAACACCGGGGAGCTGTTTTTT. Residues: CASRDGRLNTGELFF.

The gene calls are TRBV9 and TRBJ2-2; D is possibly TRBD1 (6 bases). The CDR3 runs 16 residues. Trimming stripped 3 bases from V and 4 bases from J, with 16 bases between. CDR1 SGDLS and CDR2 YYNGEE come from the germline V gene. CDR3 nucleotides: TGTGCCAGCAGCGCTTTTCAGGGGCTCGGCACCGGGGAGCTGTTTTTT. The encoded protein is CASSAFQGLGTGELFF.

This sequence joins TRBV2 and TRBJ2-7, with D possibly TRBD2 on 5 matching bases. The CDR3 totals 15 residues. V was clipped by 1 base and J by 2 bases, with 12 bases between them. Germline values: CDR1 SNHLY, CDR2 FYNNEI. CDR3 residues: CASSEDGSGTYEQYF. The CDR3 region has the DNA TGTGCCAGCAGTGAAGACGGGTCCGGGACCTACGAGCAGTACTTC. The full variable domain, in which reference TRBV2 and TRBJ2-7 provide the parts outside the CDR3, is EPEVTQTPSHQVTQMGQEVILRCVPISNHLYFYWYRQILGQKVEFLVSFYNNEISEKSEIFDDQFSVERPDGSNFTLKIRSTKLEDSAMYFCASSEDGSGTYEQYFGPGTRLTVT.

The chain couples TRBV10-3 to TRBJ2-3, with 7 bases aligning to TRBD1. V lost 3 bases, J lost 1 base, and 4 bases stayed unmatched. The CDR3 covers 15 residues. Germline CDR1 is ENHRY and CDR2 is SYGVKD. The CDR3 loop reads CAISEGGRGTDTQYF. The CDR3, as DNA: TGTGCCATCAGTGAAGGGGGCCGGGGCACAGATACGCAGTATTTT.

This clone was seen only once. The CDR3 DNA follows: TGTGCCAGCAGAAATGGGTTTAGCGGGCTCACAGATACGCAGTATTTT. Protein sequence: CASRNGFSGLTDTQYF. The chain combines TRBV6-6 with TRBJ2-3; 7 nucleotides align to TRBD2. There are 16 residues in the CDR3. Germline V gene data show CDR1 as MNHNY and CDR2 as SVGAGI (reference sequence). The V segment lost 6 bases and the J segment 2 bases; nucleotides outside the gene matches: 11.

The gene calls are TRBV9 and TRBJ1-3; no clear D. V was shortened by 0 bases and J by 0 bases, with 4 bases between the two germline ends. CDR1 is SGDLS and CDR2 is YYNGEE in the germline V gene. CDR3 length equals 14 residues. CDR3 loop: CASSVGNSGNTIYF. The CDR3 coding sequence is TGTGCCAGCAGCGTAGGTAACTCTGGAAACACCATATATTTT. The variable domain in full, with the rest retrieved from reference TRBV9 and TRBJ1-3, is DSGVTQTPKHLITATGQRVTLRCSPRSGDLSVYWYQQSLDQGLQFLIQYYNGEERAKGNILERFSAQQFPDLHSELNLSSLELGDSALYFCASSVGNSGNTIYFGEGSWLTVV.

V is TRBV6-1 and J is TRBJ2-5, with D possibly being TRBD1 or TRBD2 (5 bases each). Germline V gene sequence: CDR1 MNHNS, CDR2 SASEGT. The V and J ends lost 5 bases and 0 bases respectively, with 10 bases between them. CDR3 size: 14 residues. The CDR3, as DNA: TGTGCCAGCAGTCCGGGACCGTACCAAGAGACCCAGTACTTC. Amino acids: CASSPGPYQETQYF.

The CDR3 sequence: CASSLSAGGIGQPQHF. Here the CDR3 DNA reads TGTGCCAGCAGTTTATCGGCAGGGGGGATCGGTCAGCCCCAGCATTTT. The V and J genes are TRBV27 and TRBJ1-5; 7 bases align to TRBD1. V was pared by 0 bases and J by 6 bases, with 8 bases of the junction left unmatched. The CDR3 sequence is 16 residues long. Germline CDR1 reads MNHEY; CDR2 reads SMNVEV (reference sequence).

This chain connects TRBV4-1 to TRBJ2-5; possible D gene TRBD1, 5 bases. The CDR3 has 13 residues. Germline V gene data show CDR1 as MGHRA and CDR2 as YSYEKL. Trimming removed 5 bases at V and 2 bases at J, with 9 bases between. The DNA of the CDR3 is TGCGCCAGCAGCATTCGACAGCAAGAGACCCAGTACTTC. It is translated as CASSIRQQETQYF.

The chain recombines TRBV6-4 with TRBJ2-3; a possible D gene is TRBD2 (5 bases). In germline, CDR1 is MRHNA, CDR2 SNTAGT. The V gene lost 5 bases and the J gene lost 0 bases, with 18 bases spanning the gap. The CDR3 covers 17 residues. For the CDR3, the DNA is TGTGCCAGCAGTCTACGTAAGAGCGGCCCTAGCACAGATACGCAGTATTTT. It is translated as CASSLRKSGPSTDTQYF.

The chain has TRBV27 and TRBJ2-2; 10 positions match TRBD1. The CDR3 spans 17 residues. CDR1 is MNHEY, CDR2 SMNVEV, per germline (reference sequence). V lost 7 bases to trimming and J lost 3 bases; unmatched junction nucleotides: 11. The CDR3, as DNA: TGTGCCAGCAATTTGGGAACCGGGACAGGGGACACCGGGGAGCTGTTTTTT. This codes for CASNLGTGTGDTGELFF.

This chain joins TRBV27 and TRBJ2-5; no firm D call. The V and J ends lost 1 base and 3 bases respectively, with 9 bases between them. This CDR3 is 14 amino acids long. The germline CDR1 and CDR2 sequences are MNHEY and SMNVEV (reference sequence). The CDR3 region is CASSLFGPEETQYF. CDR3 coding DNA: TGTGCCAGCAGTTTATTCGGGCCTGAAGAGACCCAGTACTTC.

The genes are TRBV29-1 and TRBJ2-7, with 14 bases that match TRBD2. The CDR3 contains 14 residues. V lost 4 bases and J lost 5; bases outside the gene matches: 4. Per germline, CDR1 SQVTM and CDR2 ANQGSEA. The CDR3 loop reads CSVGLAGGPHEQYF. In DNA form, the CDR3 reads TGCAGCGTTGGACTAGCGGGAGGGCCTCACGAGCAGTACTTC.

The chain recombines TRBV12-5 with TRBJ2-2; D is unclear. V was pared by 10 bases and J by 0 bases, with 9 bases between. Germline V gene data show CDR1 as LGHNT and CDR2 as FRNRAP. This CDR3 spans 13 amino acids. The CDR3 spells CAMESTNTGELFF. Written as DNA, the CDR3 is TGTGCTATGGAGTCCACGAACACCGGGGAGCTGTTTTTT.